This T cell receptor beta chain derives from a study of blood T cell repertoires in COVID-19. As for the study in general: PBMCs, B-cell-depleted T cells, or T cells were the source of the cDNA or gDNA that made up the material.

The age range of participants was 18 to 89 years, with residence in roughly 25 US areas. The study assigned cohorts using participant-reported clinical history. This CDR3 has 17 residues. CDR1 and CDR2 from the germline V gene are SGHRS and YFSETQ. In the case of this clone: One end of the junction is discordant with germline, which a read error may explain.

In the authors' methods: Amplification with reference gene primers provided the estimates of nucleated cell counts. Using immunoSEQ multiplex PCR, the repertoire was profiled, and TCRdb retains in-frame clones only, with some absent. V and J calls and clone size are copied from that table; D and trimming were computed from the DNA. The sample yields 350,000 to 450,000 clones, 80% to 90% seen once. The rearrangement joins TRBV5-1 to TRBJ1-3; TRBD1 might be the D (5 bases). Sequenced sample: PBMCs or T cells enriched from blood (not recorded which). The clonotype originates from a man aged 30 to 39 who had recovered from COVID-19. The CDR3 DNA reads as TGCGCCAGCAGCTTGGACGACAGACCAGGCTCTGGGAACACCATATATTTT. Its translation is CASSLDDRPGSGNTIYF.